The present entry profiles one T cell receptor (beta chain) with its context. No antigen is known for it. The germline V gene has CDR1 SGHTA and CDR2 FQGTGA. The germline V and J ends were trimmed by 1 base and 4 bases, with 4 bases remaining between them. The CDR3 runs 13 residues. These data are taken from a study of T-cell reconstitution after alpha-beta-depleted transplantation in children. Regarding the study as a whole: As was reported, about two months after transplant, alpha-beta T cells came from several hundred expanded graft clones. T cells produced anew were the main source of T-cell counts and diversity one year after transplant. Diversity of TCRbeta at day 60 was high in some patients, arising from surviving recipient T cells and thymic progenitors.

For TCRbeta, the library was prepared with unique molecular identifiers. MiXCR, applied by TCRdb to the PCR reads, yields one record per CDR3 protein. Here the sample spans hundreds of thousands of distinct CDR3 sequences, over 10% being singletons. Sequences were derived from PBMCs, sampled before TCRalphabeta/CD19-depleted stem cell transplant. The clonotype originates from a girl between 2 and 10 years old with congenital amegakaryocytic thrombocytopenia, due to receive a stem cell transplant. The V call is TRBV7-3, the J call TRBJ2-2; D call uncertain. This chain's CDR3 is CASSLIGTGELFF. The CDR3 nucleotides are TGTGCCAGCAGCTTAATAGGCACCGGGGAGCTGTTTTTT.